Following are 13 T cell receptor beta chains from one sample sequenced in a study of identical twins. MiXCR was run by TCRdb on the 5' RACE reads, yielding one entry per CDR3 protein. The sample has roughly 710,000 distinct CDR3 sequences; 5.5% to 6.5% are singletons. The specimen sequenced was naive T cells sorted from blood. These receptors originate from a man aged 18 to 35 in good health.

The sample holds a few counts of this clonotype. The chain combines TRBV28 with TRBJ2-7; 7 bases match TRBD1. In germline, CDR1 is MDHEN, CDR2 SYDVKM. The ends lost 8 bases at V and 3 bases at J; junction bases unmatched: 4. This CDR3 comprises 12 residues. The CDR3 DNA reads TGTGCCAGCCTGGACAGGCTCTACGAGCAGTACTTC. Residues: CASLDRLYEQYF.

The chain combines TRBV18 with TRBJ2-7, with D maybe TRBD1 (6 bases). Trimming removed 3 bases at V and 6 bases at J, with 15 bases between. Germline-derived CDR1 and CDR2 are KGHSH and LQKENI. This CDR3 contains 14 residues. CDR3 DNA sequence: TGTGCCAGCTCACCGGATCAGGGGCACACCGAGCAGTACTTC. This codes for CASSPDQGHTEQYF. The variable domain in full, with the rest retrieved from reference TRBV18 and TRBJ2-7, is NAGVMQNPRHLVRRRGQEARLRCSPMKGHSHVYWYRQLPEEGLKFMVYLQKENIIDESGMPKERFSAEFPKEGPSILRIQQVVRGDSAAYFCASSPDQGHTEQYFGPGTRLTVT.

The chain employs TRBV7-9 and TRBJ2-2; possible D gene TRBD2, 6 bases. Per the germline V gene, CDR1 is SEHNR and CDR2 is FQNEAQ (reference sequence). With 4 bases removed from V and 4 bases from J, the gap between germline ends came to 13 bases. The CDR3 is made up of 15 amino acids. CDR3 sequence: CASSSRTGATGELFF. The CDR3 DNA follows: TGTGCCAGCAGCTCCCGGACGGGAGCCACCGGGGAGCTGTTTTTT. The full variable domain, rest sourced from reference TRBV7-9 and TRBJ2-2, is DTGVSQNPRHKITKRGQNVTFRCDPISEHNRLYWYRQTLGQGPEFLTYFQNEAQLEKSRLLSDRFSAERPKGSFSTLEIQRTEQGDSAMYLCASSSRTGATGELFFGEGSRLTVL.

The chain has TRBV18 and TRBJ2-3; D unresolved. Deletions cut 2 bases from V and 0 bases from J, with 9 bases between. CDR1 is KGHSH and CDR2 is LQKENI in the germline V gene. The CDR3 runs 15 residues. The CDR3, as DNA: TGTGCCAGCTCACCAGCAACCCTAAGCACAGATACGCAGTATTTT. Its translation: CASSPATLSTDTQYF.

This clonotype was observed many times. The V call is TRBV5-1, the J call TRBJ1-1, with a tentative D call TRBD1 (5 bases). This CDR3 is 14 amino acids long. Germline-derived CDR1 and CDR2 are SGHRS and YFSETQ. With 4 bases removed from V and 0 bases from J, the gap between germline ends came to 10 bases. The CDR3 DNA sequence: TGCGCCAGCAGCGGGGGGACCCTGAACACTGAAGCTTTCTTT. Its protein product is CASSGGTLNTEAFF. The whole variable domain, filled in from reference TRBV5-1 and TRBJ1-1, reads KAGVTQTPRYLIKTRGQQVTLSCSPISGHRSVSWYQQTPGQGLQFLFEYFSETQRNKGNFPGRFSGRQFSNSRSEMNVSTLELGDSALYLCASSGGTLNTEAFFGQGTRLTVV.

The chain combines TRBV7-2 with TRBJ2-7; 7 bases map to TRBD2. With V trimmed by 1 base and J by 2 bases, 8 bases remained unmatched. CDR1 SGHTA and CDR2 FQGNSA come from the germline V gene. The CDR3 extends over 16 amino acids. The CDR3 bases are TGTGCCAGCAGCTTAGGGGGTACTAGCGCACCCTACGAGCAGTACTTC. Its translation is CASSLGGTSAPYEQYF. Using reference TRBV7-2 and TRBJ2-7 for the parts outside the CDR3, the full variable domain is GAGVSQSPSNKVTEKGKDVELRCDPISGHTALYWYRQSLGQGLEFLIYFQGNSAPDKSGLPSDRFSAERTGGSVSTLTIQRTQQEDSAVYLCASSLGGTSAPYEQYFGPGTRLTVT.

This clonotype was counted only a few times. This rearrangement joins TRBV30 to TRBJ2-6, with D maybe TRBD2 (5 bases). CDR3 length equals 14 residues. Germline CDR1 reads GTSNPN; CDR2 reads SVGIG (reference sequence). Trimming cost V 5 bases and J 0 bases, with 8 bases left between them. CDR3 in amino acids: CAWRADSGANVLTF. The CDR3 nucleotides are TGTGCCTGGCGAGCGGACTCTGGGGCCAACGTCCTGACTTTC.

This clonotype was counted many times. The chain carries TRBV5-5 and TRBJ2-1; D possibly matches TRBD1 or TRBD2 (6 bases each). Trimming took off 4 bases at V and 0 bases at J, with 17 bases between the two ends. This CDR3 contains 17 residues. Germline V CDR1 and CDR2: SGHKS, YYEKEE (reference sequence). The CDR3 loop reads CASSLWGAASSYNEQFF. The DNA for the CDR3 is TGTGCCAGCAGCCTGTGGGGGGCCGCGAGCTCCTACAATGAGCAGTTCTTC.

This clonotype occurred a few times. J is TRBJ2-3 and V is TRBV7-6; D ambiguous. The CDR3 length is 15 residues. The V end was cut by 6 bases, the J end by 1 base, with 14 bases between. Germline V gives CDR1 SGHVS, CDR2 FNYEAQ. The DNA for the CDR3 is TGTGCCAGCAGGCATGGGATGGGCGGCACAGATACGCAGTATTTT. Encoded protein: CASRHGMGGTDTQYF.

J is TRBJ2-3 and V is TRBV4-1; TRBD2 might be the D (5 bases). V shed 1 base and J shed 2 bases, with 10 bases lying between them. CDR1 is MGHRA, CDR2 YSYEKL, per germline. This CDR3 comprises 15 residues. CDR3 sequence (DNA): TGCGCCAGCAGCCAAGTCCTTAGCGTCACAGATACGCAGTATTTT. Translating it yields CASSQVLSVTDTQYF.

The sample holds a few counts of this clonotype. The DNA of the CDR3 is TGTGCCAGCAGTGCCCGCGCCGCCTACGAGCAGTACGTC. Amino acids: CASSARAAYEQYV. The rearrangement links TRBV6-1 to TRBJ2-7; no reliable D call. This CDR3 comprises 13 residues. Germline assignment: CDR1 MNHNS and CDR2 SASEGT. Trimming stripped 4 bases from V and 2 bases from J, with 9 bases between.

The sample holds many counts of this clonotype. This chain joins TRBV12-3 or TRBV12-4 and TRBJ2-1; D uncertain. The CDR3 loop spans 15 amino acids. The V end was cut by 4 bases, the J end by 0 bases, with 10 bases between. CDR3 sequence reads: CASSYKKNSYNEQFF. CDR3 in DNA: TGTGCCAGCAGTTATAAGAAAAACTCCTACAATGAGCAGTTCTTC.

The sample holds a few counts of this clonotype. The CDR3 DNA sequence: TGTGCCAGCAGTTCACTAGCGGGAGGGACCACTAGCACAGATACGCAGTATTTT. It yields the protein CASSSLAGGTTSTDTQYF. V and J are TRBV12-3 or TRBV12-4 and TRBJ2-3, with TRBD2 matching 13 bases. The CDR3 runs to 18 residues. Trimming removed 4 bases from V and 0 bases from J; junction bases left unmatched: 7.